Below are 15 T cell receptor beta chains sequenced from a single sample in a study of blood T cells in healthy people across ages. Alongside a J-beta primer mix, a sample-barcoded 5' primer served in a second PCR lasting about 7 to 11 cycles. TCRdb re-called the 5' RACE reads with MiXCR, one entry per CDR3 protein. The data show about 830,000 distinct CDR3 sequences, nearly 60% seen once. Input material: blood. The receptors originated from a man between 25 and 39 years old in good health.

This clonotype was detected a few times. The chain combines TRBV7-2 with TRBJ2-5; 7 bases match TRBD2. The CDR3 sequence is 13 residues long. Germline lookup yields CDR1 SGHTA and CDR2 FQGNSA. J was trimmed by 2 bases and V by 6 bases; bases with no gene match: 3. The chain's CDR3 is CASRRGVQETQYF. DNA of the CDR3: TGTGCCAGCAGACGGGGGGTACAAGAGACCCAGTACTTC.

This clonotype occurred a few times. The genes are TRBV3-1 and TRBJ2-1; TRBD2 aligns across 14 bases. Germline values: CDR1 LGHDT, CDR2 YNNKEL (reference sequence). Trimming at V came to 4 bases and at J to 5 bases, leaving 13 bases not matched to a gene. The CDR3 runs to 19 residues. This chain's CDR3 is CASSRVPGTSGRRDNEQFF. In DNA form, the CDR3 reads TGTGCCAGCAGCCGCGTACCCGGGACTAGCGGGAGAAGGGACAATGAGCAGTTCTTC.

This clonotype occurred a few times. The chain joins TRBV12-3 or TRBV12-4 to TRBJ2-5, with TRBD2 identical over 7 bases. With 5 bases clipped from V and 5 bases from J, the junction kept 8 bases outside the gene matches. The CDR3 is 14 residues long. CDR3 region: CASSDTGTMETQYF. Written as DNA, the CDR3 is TGTGCCAGCAGTGATACCGGGACTATGGAGACCCAGTACTTC.

V gene TRBV28 combines with J gene TRBJ2-1, with 10 nucleotides matching TRBD2. CDR3 length equals 17 residues. Germline V lookup: CDR1 MDHEN, CDR2 SYDVKM. V lost 3 bases, J lost 0 bases, and 5 bases stayed unmatched. CDR3 nucleotide sequence: TGTGCCAGCAGTTTCCCGGCTAGCGGGAGCTCCTACAATGAGCAGTTCTTC. This encodes CASSFPASGSSYNEQFF. The complete variable domain, with remaining parts taken from reference TRBV28 and TRBJ2-1, reads DVKVTQSSRYLVKRTGEKVFLECVQDMDHENMFWYRQDPGLGLRLIYFSYDVKMKEKGDIPEGYSVSREKKERFSLILESASTNQTSMYLCASSFPASGSSYNEQFFGPGTRLTVL.

On this clonotype itself: A single base separates this from a much larger clone, so it may be a read error. The chain employs TRBV7-2 and TRBJ1-1, with D maybe TRBD1 (6 bases). The CDR3 consists of 13 residues. Germline V CDR1 and CDR2: SGHTA, FQGNSA. CDR3 in DNA: TGTGCCGGCAGCTTAGGGGGATGGACTGAAGCTTTCTTT. Translated, it gives CAGSLGGWTEAFF.

The table lists this clonotype with a count of one. This rearrangement joins TRBV20-1 to TRBJ2-5, with D possibly being TRBD2 (6 bases). Germline V CDR1 and CDR2: DFQATT, SNEGSKA (reference sequence). V was pared by 2 bases and J by 5 bases, with 9 bases between. The CDR3 consists of 12 residues. The CDR3 DNA reads as TGCAGTGCTAGAAACGGGGGTGAGACCCAGTACTTC. Translating gives CSARNGGETQYF.

This clonotype was observed a few times. The chain carries TRBV4-2 and TRBJ2-4; 8 nucleotides line up with TRBD2. Germline V gene data show CDR1 as LGHNA and CDR2 as YNFKEQ. Germline trimming cut 2 bases from V and 4 bases from J; bases unmatched to any gene: 4. There are 15 residues in the CDR3. The CDR3 loop reads CASSQRGGSKNIQYF. CDR3 DNA sequence: TGTGCCAGCAGCCAACGGGGGGGCTCGAAAAACATTCAGTACTTC.

The gene calls are TRBV7-2 and TRBJ2-4; D not resolved. The germline V gene has CDR1 SGHTA and CDR2 FQGNSA. V was shortened by 2 bases and J by 5 bases, with 7 bases between the two germline ends. The CDR3 consists of 13 residues. For the CDR3, the DNA is TGTGCCAGCAGCTTACGGTTGGAAAACATTCAGTACTTC. Its protein product is CASSLRLENIQYF.

The J gene is TRBJ2-3, the V gene TRBV7-9, with 10 bases that match TRBD2. V was clipped by 4 bases and J by 2 bases; unmatched bases: 12. The CDR3 runs to 18 residues. Germline assignment: CDR1 SEHNR and CDR2 FQNEAQ (reference sequence). The CDR3 sequence: CASSSIAGTSETTDTQYF. The CDR3 DNA sequence: TGTGCCAGCAGCTCAATTGCCGGGACTAGCGAAACCACAGATACGCAGTATTTT.

The chain combines TRBV3-1 with TRBJ2-7; a possible D gene is TRBD1 (5 bases). The CDR3 extends over 14 amino acids. The germline CDR1 and CDR2 sequences are LGHDT and YNNKEL (reference sequence). V was shortened by 0 bases and J by 5 bases, with 11 bases between the two germline ends. CDR3 in DNA: TGTGCCAGCAGCCAAGAGGTAGGGGTAGACGAGCAGTACTTC. Its protein is CASSQEVGVDEQYF.

CDR3 in DNA: TGTGCCAGCAGCCCGGGCCCGGGACGGATAGCCTACGAGCAGTACTTC. It encodes CASSPGPGRIAYEQYF. This chain uses TRBV6-6 with TRBJ2-5; the D gene could be TRBD1 or TRBD2 (5 bases each). The better agreement between TRBJ2-7 and the DNA end casts doubt on the J call. The germline V gene encodes CDR1 MNHNY and CDR2 SVGAGI (reference sequence). This CDR3 is 16 amino acids long.

This clonotype has a handful of counts. The rearrangement links TRBV7-2 to TRBJ1-1; D possibly corresponds to TRBD1 (5 bases). There are 15 residues in the CDR3. Trimming took 1 base from V and 3 from J, leaving 12 bases between them. Germline V gene lookup returns CDR1 SGHTA and CDR2 FQGNSA. In DNA form, the CDR3 reads TGTGCCAGCAGCTTAGGGGCAGGGCGAGACACTGAAGCTTTCTTT. As protein: CASSLGAGRDTEAFF.

The chain uses TRBV2 and TRBJ2-7; D is tentatively TRBD1 or TRBD2 (5 bases each). Germline-derived CDR1 and CDR2 are SNHLY and FYNNEI. The CDR3 has 13 residues. The ends were cut back, 4 bases at V and 6 bases at J, with 13 bases in the middle. Here the CDR3 reads CASSVGSGREQYF. CDR3 sequence (DNA): TGTGCCAGCAGTGTTGGGTCGGGACGCGAGCAGTACTTC.

The chain joins TRBV4-3 to TRBJ2-1, with D perhaps matching TRBD2 (5 bases). The last part of the DNA fits TRBJ2-7 better; the J call may be wrong. The length of the CDR3 is 14 residues. Germline CDR1 is LGHNA and CDR2 is YSLEER. The chain's CDR3 is CASSQDEGSDEQYF. The CDR3 DNA follows: TGCGCCAGCAGCCAAGATGAGGGATCGGACGAGCAGTACTTC.

This clonotype was detected only a few times. The V call is TRBV6-2 or TRBV6-3, the J call TRBJ2-3; maybe TRBD1 (7 bases). From germline, CDR1 is MNHEY and CDR2 SVGEGT. The germline V and J ends were trimmed by 4 bases and 3 bases, with 17 bases remaining between them. The CDR3 spans 16 residues. CDR3 DNA: TGTGCCAGCAGTTCCCCCACGACAGGGAGGACAGATACGCAGTATTTT. Translation gives CASSSPTTGRTDTQYF.